Given below is one TCR beta chain in context. The sample belongs to a study of blood T cell repertoires in COVID-19. Turning to the study itself: Acute and convalescent COVID-19 samples came from the United States, Italy and Spain. PBMCs, B-cell-depleted T cells, or T cells provided the cDNA or gDNA that made up the material.

Source study methods: Estimation of nucleated cell counts relied on the amplification of reference gene primers. The assay was immunoSEQ multiplex PCR, and TCRdb's table has in-frame clones only and misses some. V, J and clone size were drawn from that table, and D and trimming were deduced from the DNA. The top ten clones hold 26% of a sample with about 52,000 clones, over 75% of them seen once. Trimming shortened V by 5 bases and J by 5 bases, and 13 bases separated the two germline ends. Looked up from germline, CDR1 is LNHDA and CDR2 is SQIVND (reference sequence). The CDR3 runs 14 residues. V is TRBV19 and J is TRBJ1-5; the D gene is possibly TRBD1 (6 bases). This receptor was identified in a woman of 80 years or more with COVID-19, enrolled during active disease. The specimen was peripheral blood. CDR3 sequence: CASSHREIDQPQHF. CDR3 in DNA: TGTGCCAGTAGTCACAGGGAGATCGATCAGCCCCAGCATTTT.